There are many counts of the clone carrying this TCR beta chain. The antigen remains undetermined. For a library built for alpha chains, this beta chain is a stray read; little rests on its size. The sample comes from a study of spatial heterogeneity in lung cancer. Regarding the study as a whole: Estimated TCR-seq coverage of tumor T cells was only 6% to 9% for alpha chains. For beta chains, the corresponding estimate was roughly 12%. Numbers of ubiquitous and regional expanded TCRs tracked ubiquitous and regional nonsynonymous mutation counts, respectively. Tumors with more nonsynonymous mutations had more expanded intratumoral alpha and beta TCRs.

Described time point: sample taken at primary tumor resection. The sequenced material consisted of unsorted whole RNA from tumor, nontumor lung or frozen PBMC. Each TCR cDNA molecule bore a unique molecular identifier. Via MiXCR, TCRdb re-called the 5' RACE reads, giving one row per CDR3 protein. The sample lists roughly 17,000 distinct CDR3 sequences, more than 5% occurring once. The sequence was obtained from a male donor with early-stage non-small cell lung cancer. The material was lung tumor tissue, obtained at surgery.

CDR3 in amino acids: CASSLLQGEGTDTQYF. The CDR3 nucleotides are TGCGCCAGCAGCTTGTTACAGGGTGAGGGCACAGATACGCAGTATTTT. V usage is TRBV5-1 and J usage is TRBJ2-3; a possible D gene is TRBD1 (6 bases). CDR3 length: 16 amino acids. Trimming stripped 1 base from V and 1 base from J, with 13 bases between. The germline V gene has CDR1 SGHRS and CDR2 YFSETQ.